This T cell receptor beta chain is from a study of control samples from healthy donors and cancer patients. Measured with immunoSEQ multiplex PCR; TCRdb has only the in-frame clones, and not every one. Found here are more than 85,000 clones, 70% to 85% of them singletons; the top ten hold around 40%. From germline, CDR1 is LNHNV and CDR2 YYDKDF (reference sequence). V was clipped by 6 bases and J by 4 bases; unmatched bases: 17. This CDR3 contains 18 residues. This receptor was identified in an older man with lung cancer. The sequencing input was PBMCs. The chain couples TRBV15 to TRBJ1-4; the match to TRBD1 covers 7 bases. CDR3 loop: CATRGLQLTGDLNEKLFF. The CDR3 region has the DNA TGTGCCACCAGGGGTCTGCAGTTAACAGGGGACCTTAATGAAAAACTGTTTTTT. The complete variable domain, with remaining parts taken from reference TRBV15 and TRBJ1-4, reads DAMVIQNPRYQVTQFGKPVTLSCSQTLNHNVMYWYQQKSSQAPKLLFHYYDKDFNNEADTPDNFQSRRPNTSFCFLDIRSPGLGDTAMYLCATRGLQLTGDLNEKLFFGSGTQLSVL.